Listed below are T cell receptor beta chains from one sample, sequenced in a study of beta chain features in type 1 diabetes. Produced via immunoSEQ multiplex PCR; TCRdb's table is partial and in-frame only. This table has around 250,000 clones, roughly 13% appearing once. The material sequenced was naive CD4+ T cells from blood. Receptor source: a young man with type 1 diabetes. CDR3s include the opening cysteine and the closing phenylalanine or tryptophan. The order of the fields is J gene, V gene, clone size, D gene, CDR3 DNA, CDR3 protein. D genes are given only for firm matches. Where a row states a size, it is once, few, many or the class of an expanded clone; other rows omit it.

>TRBJ2-5|TRBV7-2|few|-
TGTGCCAGCCGACCACCGGGACTTGGGGAACTGACCCAGTACTTC
CASRPPGLGELTQYF
>TRBJ1-1|TRBV29-1|few|-
TGCAGCGTTGAAGTGGAAGGGGACGGGGGTGAAGCTTTCTTT
CSVEVEGDGGEAFF
>TRBJ1-5|TRBV4-1|-|TRBD1
TGCGCCAGCAGCGCTGAATTTCAGGGGGCCGGTCAGCCCCAGCATTTT
CASSAEFQGAGQPQHF
>TRBJ1-2|TRBV5-1|few|-
TGCGCCAGCAGCTTAGACAGTTCTAACTATGGCTACACCTTC
CASSLDSSNYGYTF
>TRBJ1-5|TRBV6-5|-|-
TGTGCCAGCAGCCGACTGAGGGATCAGCCCCAGCATTTT
CASSRLRDQPQHF
>TRBJ1-5|TRBV16|many|TRBD1
TGTGCCAGCAGCACAGGGGTGCAGCCCCAGCATTTT
CASSTGVQPQHF
>TRBJ1-3|TRBV5-4|-|-
TGTGCCAGCAGCTTGGAAAGTGGGGACACCTCTGGAAACACCATATATTTT
CASSLESGDTSGNTIYF
>TRBJ1-5|TRBV30|few|-
TGTGCCTGGAGTGTGTTTGGACATGGCTTGGAGCCCCAGCATTTT
CAWSVFGHGLEPQHF
>TRBJ2-3|TRBV15|few|-
TGTGCCACCAGCAGAGATCTCACAGATACGCAGTATTTT
CATSRDLTDTQYF
>TRBJ2-7|TRBV10-3|-|TRBD1
TGTGCCATCAGTCCACAGGGGTTCGACTACGAGCAGTACTTC
CAISPQGFDYEQYF
>TRBJ2-5|TRBV27|-|TRBD1
TGTGCCAGCAGTTTATCAGGGGGCCAGAGAGAGACCCAGTACTTC
CASSLSGGQRETQYF
>TRBJ2-5|TRBV5-5|-|-
TGTGCCAGCAGCTTGGTTGGGGGCTCGTGGGAGACCCAGTACTTC
CASSLVGGSWETQYF
>TRBJ2-1|TRBV23-1|few|-
TGCGCCAGCAGTAAGCGGACAGGCCCGGGGGGGGAGCAGTTCTTC
CASSKRTGPGGEQFF
>TRBJ1-5|TRBV19|-|-
TGTGCCAGTACCGGCCTTTTCGGGGGCAATCAGCCCCAGCATTTT
CASTGLFGGNQPQHF
>TRBJ2-1|TRBV4-1|-|TRBD1
TGCGCCAGCAGCCCGGGACAGGGGGCGGATGAGCAGTTCTTC
CASSPGQGADEQFF
>TRBJ1-1|TRBV29-1|few|TRBD1
TGCAGCGTGGGACAGGGTGACACTGAAGCTTTCTTT
CSVGQGDTEAFF
>TRBJ2-7|TRBV10-2|few|-
TGCGCCAGCACTAGCCCCCAGGGGTACGAGCAGTACTTC
CASTSPQGYEQYF
>TRBJ1-4|TRBV7-6|few|-
TGTGCCAGCAGAGAGTCGGCGGGGCATGAAAAACTGTTTTTT
CASRESAGHEKLFF
>TRBJ1-5|TRBV18|few|-
TGTGCCAGCTCAGGGTGGGCGGGCGATAGCAATCAGCCCCAGCATTTT
CASSGWAGDSNQPQHF
>TRBJ2-1|TRBV18|few|TRBD2
TGTGCCACCCTTAGCGGGGCCTCTACCTACAATGAGCAGTTCTTC
CATLSGASTYNEQFF
>TRBJ2-2|TRBV21-1|few|-
TGTGCCAGCAGCAAACCGGGACTAGCGGGGAGAGGGGAGCTGTTTTTT
CASSKPGLAGRGELFF
>TRBJ2-5|TRBV21-1|-|-
TGTGCCAGCAGCAAACCCGCGGGTGGGGAGACCCAGTACTTC
CASSKPAGGETQYF
>TRBJ1-2|TRBV25-1|-|-
TGTGCCAGCAGTGGGCAGGGGTGGGGCTACACCTTC
CASSGQGWGYTF
>TRBJ1-1|TRBV7-6|-|-
TGTGCCAGCAGCTTAGTCACGACTCAGAACACTGAAGCTTTCTTT
CASSLVTTQNTEAFF
>TRBJ2-2|TRBV18|-|TRBD2
TGTGCCAGCTCACCACCCGGGAGGGCAACCGGGGAGCTGTTTTTT
CASSPPGRATGELFF
>TRBJ2-7|TRBV6-1|-|-
TGTGCCAGTATTTGGGCAGGGGACTCCTACGAGCAGTACTTC
CASIWAGDSYEQYF
>TRBJ2-7|TRBV30|-|-
TGTGCCTGGAGTGTCGTCGGGGGCGAGCAGTACTTC
CAWSVVGGEQYF
>TRBJ2-3|TRBV9|-|TRBD2
TGTGCCAGCAGCGTAGAAGCGGGACCCCGCACAGATACGCAGTATTTT
CASSVEAGPRTDTQYF
>TRBJ2-2|TRBV5-4|-|TRBD2
TGTGCCAGCAGTTTCGGACTAGCGGGAGACCACACCGGGGAGCTGTTTTTT
CASSFGLAGDHTGELFF
>TRBJ2-1|TRBV10-3|few|-
TGTGCCATCGGAGGTGGGGACTACAATGAGCAGTTCTTC
CAIGGGDYNEQFF
>TRBJ2-5|TRBV19|few|-
TGTGCCAGTAGTATTTCGGCGGTTGGGACCCAGTACTTC
CASSISAVGTQYF
>TRBJ2-3|TRBV11-2|-|TRBD2
TGTGCCAGCAGCTTAGAGCCTAGCGGGGCCGTGGATACGCAGTATTTT
CASSLEPSGAVDTQYF
>TRBJ2-3|TRBV18|-|TRBD2
TGTGCCAGCTCACCACTCGGACTAGCGGGACCAGATACGCAGTATTTT
CASSPLGLAGPDTQYF
>TRBJ2-7|TRBV10-3|-|-
TGTGCCACCACAATTACCCCGATGACAATTACGCCGACCTACGAGCAGTACTTC
CATTITPMTITPTYEQYF
>TRBJ2-3|TRBV14|few|-
TGTGCCAGCAGCCAAGATTGGGGCAGCACAGATACGCAGTATTTT
CASSQDWGSTDTQYF
>TRBJ1-4|TRBV30|-|TRBD1
TGTGCCTGGAGTGGGGACAGGAGCGAAAAACTGTTTTTT
CAWSGDRSEKLFF
>TRBJ2-7|TRBV11-2|-|TRBD1
TGTGCCAGCAGCTTCGTGTGGACAGGGGGCTACGAGCAGTACTTC
CASSFVWTGGYEQYF
>TRBJ2-7|TRBV6-5|-|-
TGTGCCAGCAGTGAAGCGGTGGTAGGAGAGCAGTACTTC
CASSEAVVGEQYF
>TRBJ1-2|TRBV6-5|few|-
TGTGCCAGCAGTTACAACGGGAACTATGGCTACACCTTC
CASSYNGNYGYTF